The 14 T cell receptor beta chains presented below share a single source sample, sequenced in a study of blood T cell repertoires in COVID-19 (dated by TCRdb to 2020 to 2021). Library construction relied on the immunoSEQ multiplex PCR assay. TCRdb carries this immuneACCESS record with in-frame sequences only. Its versions omit some clonotypes, under half of them owing to an unresolved V gene in the studies checked, with the rest unexplained. This sample gives 150,000 to 200,000 clones in total; around 86% of them show up just once. The ten largest clones capture under 10% of the sample. The sequenced material came from peripheral blood. The receptors originated from a woman aged 70 to 79 with COVID-19, enrolled during active disease.

In its sample, this clone was seen many times. V usage is TRBV5-1 and J usage is TRBJ2-7; D may be TRBD2 (5 bases). Germline V gene data show CDR1 as SGHRS and CDR2 as YFSETQ. V lost 0 bases to trimming and J lost 5 bases, with 12 bases between them. CDR3 size: 14 residues. CDR3 in amino acids: CASSLGYLGNEQYF. CDR3 DNA: TGCGCCAGCAGCTTGGGCTATCTCGGGAACGAGCAGTACTTC.

V gene TRBV5-8 combines with J gene TRBJ2-2; TRBD1 might be the D (6 bases). V was pared by 2 bases and J by 2 bases, with 10 bases between. The V gene's germline CDR1 is SGHTS and CDR2 YDEGEE. The CDR3 covers 15 residues. The CDR3 DNA is TGTGCCAGCAGCTTATTGGGGGCAAACACCGGGGAGCTGTTTTTT. This encodes CASSLLGANTGELFF.

In this sample, this clone turned up a few times. The chain has TRBV28 and TRBJ2-7, with a tentative D call TRBD2 (6 bases). The CDR3 sequence is 12 residues long. The V end was cut by 10 bases, the J end by 7 bases, with 17 bases between. In germline, CDR1 is MDHEN, CDR2 SYDVKM. CDR3 coding DNA: TGTGCCACCTCGGTCGGAGGGAGGGAGCAGTACTTC. Protein: CATSVGGREQYF.

The rearrangement links TRBV19 to TRBJ2-3; 14 bases map to TRBD2. CDR1 is LNHDA, CDR2 SQIVND, per germline (reference sequence). V shed 10 bases and J 5 bases; nucleotides not matched to a gene: 14. The CDR3 consists of 17 residues. CDR3 bases: TGTGCCACCCGGGAGGCGGGACTAGCGGGAGAGAGAGATACGCAGTATTTT. This translates into CATREAGLAGERDTQYF.

J is TRBJ1-5 and V is TRBV6-2 or TRBV6-3; D not certain. CDR3 length equals 12 residues. With 5 bases removed from V and 9 bases from J, the gap between germline ends came to 11 bases. Germline CDR1 MNHEY, CDR2 SVGEGT. CDR3: CASSPDLRPQHF. The CDR3 nucleotides are TGTGCCAGCAGTCCGGACTTGCGGCCCCAGCATTTT.

This clone was detected once. The identical CDR3 is also encoded by other nucleotide sequences in the sample. CDR3 loop: CASSSAYEQYF. CDR3 bases: TGTGCCAGCAGTTCTGCCTACGAGCAGTACTTC. The genes are TRBV28 and TRBJ2-7; D gene unclear. This CDR3 contains 11 residues. Trimming cost V 4 bases and J 2 bases, with 3 bases left between them. Germline loops: CDR1 MDHEN, CDR2 SYDVKM.

CDR3 sequence reads: CASSSPGVRELFF. The CDR3 DNA reads TGTGCCAGCAGCTCCCCGGGAGTCAGGGAGCTGTTTTTT. This chain connects TRBV7-2 to TRBJ2-2, with a tentative D call TRBD2 (6 bases). The CDR3 length is 13 residues. The V and J ends lost 4 bases and 9 bases respectively, with 12 bases between them. Germline V gives CDR1 SGHTA, CDR2 FQGNSA.

The chain has TRBV19 and TRBJ2-1, with 9 bases identical to TRBD1. Germline assignment: CDR1 LNHDA and CDR2 SQIVND (reference sequence). This CDR3 is 13 amino acids long. After removal of 3 bases from V and 14 bases from J, the junction contained 8 bases not matched to a gene. DNA for the CDR3: TGTGCCAGTAGTATCCGTGGGACAGGGACAAAGTTCTTC. Protein: CASSIRGTGTKFF.

The chain combines TRBV7-2 with TRBJ2-7; tentative D call: TRBD2 (6 bases). This CDR3 comprises 14 residues. The V end was cut by 5 bases, the J end by 6 bases, with 17 bases between. Germline V gives CDR1 SGHTA, CDR2 FQGNSA. CDR3 sequence: CASSPDTSGLEQYF. The CDR3 nucleotides read TGTGCCAGCAGCCCAGACACCTCGGGACTCGAGCAGTACTTC. Using reference TRBV7-2 and TRBJ2-7 for the parts outside the CDR3, the full variable domain is GAGVSQSPSNKVTEKGKDVELRCDPISGHTALYWYRQSLGQGLEFLIYFQGNSAPDKSGLPSDRFSAERTGGSVSTLTIQRTQQEDSAVYLCASSPDTSGLEQYFGPGTRLTVT.

The genes are TRBV29-1 and TRBJ2-3; 8 bases match TRBD1. The length of the CDR3 is 13 residues. Germline loops: CDR1 SQVTM, CDR2 ANQGSEA. Losses at the gene ends were 7 bases for V and 2 bases for J; bases not matched to a gene: 5. The CDR3 sequence is CSELTGATDTQYF. CDR3 nucleotides: TGCAGCGAATTGACAGGGGCCACAGATACGCAGTATTTT.

This chain connects TRBV3-1 (or the pseudogene TRBV3-2) to TRBJ2-1; the D gene is possibly TRBD2 (6 bases). The CDR3 totals 17 residues. V lost 4 bases and J 7 bases, leaving 23 bases between the germline ends. CDR1 and CDR2 (germline): LGHDT, YNNKEL (reference sequence). CDR3 loop: CASSPPGLPFGRNEQFF. The CDR3 DNA sequence: TGTGCCAGCAGCCCTCCGGGACTCCCCTTTGGGAGGAATGAGCAGTTCTTC.

The chain links TRBV7-2 to TRBJ2-1; D is perhaps TRBD2 (7 bases). V lost 0 bases, J lost 4 bases, and 22 bases lay in between. CDR1 and CDR2 from the germline V gene are SGHTA and FQGNSA. This CDR3 comprises 19 residues. CDR3: CASSLAGGLFRAGYNEQFF. As DNA, the CDR3 is TGTGCCAGCAGCTTAGCGGGGGGGCTTTTTAGGGCCGGGTACAATGAGCAGTTCTTC.

The rearrangement joins TRBV12-3 or TRBV12-4 to TRBJ1-3; the D is unclear. The CDR3 is made up of 13 amino acids. Trimming removed 5 bases from V and 8 bases from J, with 13 bases in between. The CDR3, as DNA: TGTGCCAGCAGTCCTTACGGTCGGGACACCATATATTTT. This codes for CASSPYGRDTIYF.

V is TRBV4-1 and J is TRBJ2-3; 8 nucleotides agree with TRBD2. Looked up from germline, CDR1 is MGHRA and CDR2 is YSYEKL. CDR3 size: 16 residues. Trimming took 0 bases from V and 5 from J; bases not matched to a gene: 7. CDR3 nucleotides: TGCGCCAGCAGCCAAGATACGGGAGGGCGCAGAGATACGCAGTATTTT. Encoded protein: CASSQDTGGRRDTQYF.